Each of the 24 T cell receptor beta chains below was sequenced from the same sample in a study of T cell repertoires in cytomegalovirus infection. MiXCR, applied by TCRdb to the reads, yields one record per CDR3 protein. The sample consists of approximately 70,000 distinct CDR3 sequences, approximately 24% of them appearing once. Which antigens these TCRs recognize remains unknown. Sequencing used PBMCs, sequenced either directly or after in vitro stimulation (not recorded which). These receptors were taken from a human donor in good health (CMV status not recorded). Some clones in this sample may be carry-over from other donors' samples.

This clonotype was seen a few times. The rearrangement links TRBV6-2 or TRBV6-3 to TRBJ2-3; a weak D match, TRBD2 (5 bases). V was trimmed by 7 bases and J by 2 bases, leaving 22 bases between them. This CDR3 has 17 residues. The germline gives CDR1 MNHEY, CDR2 SVGEGT. The CDR3 DNA sequence: TGTGCCAGCACCACGAGGGTGGCGCCCGCCCCCACAGATACGCAGTATTTT. It is translated as CASTTRVAPAPTDTQYF.

There are many counts of this clonotype. The rearrangement links TRBV7-2 to TRBJ2-1, with 10 bases aligning to TRBD1. Germline CDR1 reads SGHTA; CDR2 reads FQGNSA. The CDR3 has 14 amino acids. The V segment lost 4 bases and the J segment 8 bases; nucleotides outside the gene matches: 5. CDR3 loop: CASSWDRGRDEQFF. CDR3 in DNA: TGTGCCAGCAGCTGGGACAGGGGAAGGGATGAGCAGTTCTTC.

This clonotype was seen ten or more times. The chain employs TRBV7-2 and TRBJ2-1; 10 nucleotides align to TRBD2. The CDR3 is 15 amino acids. Losses at the gene ends were 2 bases for V and 5 bases for J; bases not matched to a gene: 3. CDR1 and CDR2 (germline): SGHTA, FQGNSA. The CDR3 spells CASSLKLAGNNEQFF. Written as DNA, the CDR3 is TGTGCCAGCAGCTTAAAACTAGCGGGGAACAATGAGCAGTTCTTC.

This clonotype was counted a few times. V gene TRBV4-3 combines with J gene TRBJ2-3; either TRBD1 or TRBD2 may supply D (5 bases each). Germline loops: CDR1 LGHNA, CDR2 YSLEER. V was clipped by 0 bases and J by 5 bases, with 9 bases between them. The CDR3 runs to 14 residues. CDR3 region: CASSQDTGGDTQYF. The CDR3 DNA reads as TGCGCCAGCAGCCAAGATACAGGAGGAGATACGCAGTATTTT.

This clonotype was picked up a small number of times. The chain links TRBV28 to TRBJ2-5, with D unresolved. This CDR3 has 15 residues. Germline V gene lookup returns CDR1 MDHEN and CDR2 SYDVKM. Trimming left V 3 bases short and J 0 bases short, with 11 bases between. CDR3 DNA: TGTGCCAGCAGTTTTCTGGCCCGAGACCAAGAGACCCAGTACTTC. Translation gives CASSFLARDQETQYF.

The gene calls are TRBV19 and TRBJ2-3; 9 nucleotides match TRBD2. J was trimmed by 5 bases and V by 3 bases; bases with no gene match: 6. CDR1 LNHDA and CDR2 SQIVND come from the germline V gene (reference sequence). The length of the CDR3 is 15 residues. CDR3 sequence reads: CASSIEAGGLDTQYF. CDR3 DNA sequence: TGTGCCAGTAGTATTGAGGCGGGAGGGCTAGATACGCAGTATTTT.

The chain employs TRBV20-1 and TRBJ2-1; 7 bases are shared with TRBD2. V shed 0 bases, J shed 2 bases, and the junction held 4 bases outside the gene matches. Germline values: CDR1 DFQATT, CDR2 SNEGSKA (reference sequence). The CDR3 length is 15 residues. For the CDR3, the DNA is TGCAGTGCTAGAGATCCCAGCGGGACCTACAATGAGCAGTTCTTC. Protein product: CSARDPSGTYNEQFF.

The chain combines TRBV12-3 or TRBV12-4 with TRBJ2-2; D remains ambiguous. The V end was cut by 6 bases, the J end by 1 base, with 15 bases between. The CDR3 consists of 16 residues. DNA of the CDR3: TGTGCCAGCAGCCCAAGTGGTCGGATGAACACCGGGGAGCTGTTTTTT. Amino acid sequence: CASSPSGRMNTGELFF.

The chain is built from TRBV11-2 and TRBJ2-3, with unresolved D. Germline CDR1 and CDR2: SGHAT and FQNNGV. The CDR3 covers 12 residues. V lost 5 bases to trimming and J lost 3 bases, with 6 bases between them. The CDR3 DNA sequence: TGTGCCAGCAGCGAACTAACAGATACGCAGTATTTT. Translated, it gives CASSELTDTQYF.

Ten or more counts support this clonotype. The chain has TRBV7-8 and TRBJ2-3; no definite D call. Trimming shortened V by 1 base and J by 7 bases, and 6 bases separated the two germline ends. Germline V gives CDR1 SGHVS, CDR2 FQNEAQ. This CDR3 spans 12 amino acids. CDR3 DNA: TGTGCCAGCAGCTTAGGGACCTATACGCAGTATTTT. This codes for CASSLGTYTQYF.

This clonotype was counted at least ten times. V usage is TRBV7-9 and J usage is TRBJ2-5, with D perhaps TRBD1 (6 bases). Between the trimmed V and J ends, which lost 0 bases and 4 bases, there was a span of 15 bases. The germline V gene has CDR1 SEHNR and CDR2 FQNEAQ (reference sequence). The CDR3 is 16 residues long. In DNA form, the CDR3 reads TGTGCCAGCAGCTTAGCGGTGGACAGTGGGGGAGAGACCCAGTACTTC. As protein: CASSLAVDSGGETQYF.

This clonotype was recorded only once. The V and J genes are TRBV24-1 and TRBJ2-1; D is perhaps TRBD1 (6 bases). The CDR3 contains 14 residues. V was clipped by 4 bases and J by 3 bases, with 9 bases between them. Germline CDR1 and CDR2: KGHDR and SFDVKD. Here the CDR3 DNA reads TGTGCCACCAGTGACAGGGGCCACTACAATGAGCAGTTCTTC. It yields the protein CATSDRGHYNEQFF.

This clonotype was observed at least ten times. The genes are TRBV11-3 and TRBJ2-5; 8 bases agree with TRBD2. Germline V CDR1 and CDR2: SGHNT, YENEEA. The CDR3 loop spans 15 amino acids. The ends lost 3 bases at V and 2 bases at J; junction bases unmatched: 5. The CDR3 nucleotides are TGTGCCAGCAGCTTGTATAGCGGGAAACAAGAGACCCAGTACTTC. Protein sequence: CASSLYSGKQETQYF.

The chain joins TRBV29-1 to TRBJ2-1, with D possibly matching TRBD1 (9 bases). CDR3 length equals 12 residues. Germline loops: CDR1 SQVTM, CDR2 ANQGSEA. V lost 4 bases and J 15 bases, leaving 19 bases between the germline ends. The CDR3 bases are TGCAGCGTTGTGCGGGGGGACAGGGTAACGTTCTTC. It codes for CSVVRGDRVTFF.

This chain joins TRBV6-1 and TRBJ1-1; TRBD1 might be the D (5 bases). The CDR3 has 12 amino acids. V was clipped by 6 bases and J by 0 bases, with 5 bases between them. CDR1 is MNHNS and CDR2 is SASEGT in the germline V gene. In nucleotides, the CDR3 is TGTGCCAGCAGGACAGTGAACACTGAAGCTTTCTTT. Translating it yields CASRTVNTEAFF.

This chain connects TRBV5-4 to TRBJ1-2; 9 bases agree with TRBD1. Germline loops: CDR1 SGHNT, CDR2 YYREEE (reference sequence). V lost 4 bases and J lost 7; bases outside the gene matches: 8. The CDR3 is 14 amino acids. CDR3 bases: TGTGCCAGCAGCCCGGACAGGGGATTGAGTGGCTACACCTTC. This sequence encodes CASSPDRGLSGYTF.

The chain is built from TRBV12-3 or TRBV12-4 and TRBJ1-2; D perhaps matches TRBD1 (5 bases). The CDR3 length is 16 residues. V lost 5 bases, J lost 4 bases, and 20 bases lay in between. The DNA for the CDR3 is TGTGCCAGCAGTCCCCGTGTAGGGGCCTCCATCTATGGCTACACCTTC. Protein sequence: CASSPRVGASIYGYTF.

This clonotype showed up many times. V usage is TRBV7-8 and J usage is TRBJ2-2, with D maybe TRBD2 (5 bases). Between the trimmed V and J ends, which lost 5 bases and 4 bases, there was a span of 14 bases. This CDR3 is built from 15 residues. The germline gives CDR1 SGHVS, CDR2 FQNEAQ. The CDR3: CASSTGRAATGELFF. The CDR3 nucleotides are TGTGCCAGCAGCACCGGTAGAGCGGCCACCGGGGAGCTGTTTTTT.

The chain links TRBV18 to TRBJ2-7; a possible D gene is TRBD2 (5 bases). The CDR3 contains 13 residues. The V gene's germline CDR1 is KGHSH and CDR2 LQKENI. V was shortened by 0 bases and J by 3 bases, with 6 bases between the two germline ends. CDR3 DNA: TGTGCCAGCTCACCACCCGGGAACTACGAGCAGTACGTC. As protein: CASSPPGNYEQYV.

This clonotype has ten or more counts. V and J are TRBV19 and TRBJ1-5; TRBD1 matches at 8 bases. Trimming removed 6 bases from V and 6 bases from J; junction bases left unmatched: 10. In germline, CDR1 is LNHDA, CDR2 SQIVND (reference sequence). This CDR3 comprises 15 residues. In nucleotides, the CDR3 is TGTGCCAGTAGCCCCCTGCCAGGGGGCGGTCAGCCCCAGCATTTT. It yields the protein CASSPLPGGGQPQHF.

V and J are TRBV7-2 and TRBJ2-1; 7 nucleotides align to TRBD2. From germline, CDR1 is SGHTA and CDR2 FQGNSA. The CDR3 sequence is 17 residues long. V trimming: 5 bases; J trimming: 5 bases; junction bases outside the gene matches: 15. Here the CDR3 reads CASSPRRTGGPHNEQFF. DNA for the CDR3: TGTGCCAGCAGCCCCAGACGAACGGGAGGCCCCCACAATGAGCAGTTCTTC.

In its sample, this clonotype was seen a few times. This rearrangement joins TRBV29-1 to TRBJ1-4; D perhaps matches TRBD1 (6 bases). The CDR3 is 12 residues long. Germline loops: CDR1 SQVTM, CDR2 ANQGSEA. Trimming removed 5 bases at V and 6 bases at J, with 10 bases between. CDR3 protein: CSVLAGDEKLFF. The CDR3 region has the DNA TGCAGCGTTTTGGCAGGGGATGAAAAACTGTTTTTT.

The CDR3 nucleotides read TGTGCCAGCGGATCGGACAGGGGATTTCCCTATAATTCACCCCTCCACTTT. It codes for CASGSDRGFPYNSPLHF. The V call is TRBV6-5, the J call TRBJ1-6; 9 nucleotides match TRBD1. The junction had 10 bases not matched to a gene; V was cut back by 8 bases and J by 2 bases. CDR1 is MNHEY and CDR2 is SVGAGI in the germline V gene. The CDR3 consists of 17 residues.

With respect to this clonotype: The junction does not match germline at one end; this may be a read error. V gene TRBV24-1 combines with J gene TRBJ1-3; D ambiguous. CDR1 and CDR2 from the germline V gene are KGHDR and SFDVKD. This CDR3 spans 17 amino acids. CDR3: CATSGEEENSSRNTIYF. CDR3 coding DNA: TGTGCCACCAGTGGTGAAGAGGAGAACAGCTCTAGAAACACCATATATTTT.